A selection of T cell receptor beta chains follows, all from one sample in a study of PD-1 and CTLA-4 blockade in melanoma. Only in-frame clones appear in the TCRdb table, and some are missing; sequencing was by immunoSEQ multiplex PCR. The sample lists about 32,000 clones; less than 90% were seen once. The specimen comprised CD8+ T cells from peripheral blood, sampled from a patient given anti-PD-1 treatment. These TCRs come from a human donor with melanoma. The CDR3 runs from the conserved cysteine through the conserved F or W. A D gene is named only where the DNA matches it firmly. Part of the rows lack a size; the others show once, few, many or a class for expanded clones.

j_call v_call clone_size d_call cdr3_aa cdr3_nt
TRBJ1-1 TRBV12-3/TRBV12-4 . . CASSANTEAFF TGTGCCAGCAGCGCGAACACTGAAGCTTTCTTT
TRBJ2-3 TRBV24-1 once . CATSDIDTQYF TGTGCCACCAGTGATATAGATACGCAGTATTTT
TRBJ2-5 TRBV7-9 . . CASSSGLGGETQYF TGTGCCAGCAGCTCCGGCCTGGGGGGAGAGACCCAGTACTTC
TRBJ2-5 TRBV7-6 . . CASSPNPDRPQETQYF TGTGCCAGCAGCCCAAATCCCGACAGGCCCCAAGAGACCCAGTACTTC
TRBJ2-1 TRBV6-2/TRBV6-3 . . CASSYSDEQFF TGTGCCAGCAGTTACTCCGATGAGCAGTTCTTC
TRBJ1-5 TRBV19 . TRBD1 CASSTPRGDQPQHF TGTGCCAGTAGTACCCCCAGGGGGGATCAGCCCCAGCATTTT
TRBJ1-2 TRBV5-1 . TRBD1 CASSLELTGANGYTF TGCGCCAGCAGCTTGGAGCTAACAGGGGCGAATGGCTACACCTTC
TRBJ2-7 TRBV28 . . CASSLPYQSSYEQYF TGTGCCAGCAGTTTGCCTTATCAGAGCTCCTACGAGCAGTACTTC
TRBJ1-1 TRBV10-3 . TRBD1 CAIKGEGQVNKNTEAFF TGTGCCATCAAAGGCGAGGGACAGGTTAATAAGAACACTGAAGCTTTCTTT
TRBJ1-2 TRBV9 . TRBD1 CASGRDRVDYGYTF TGTGCCAGCGGCCGGGACAGGGTAGACTATGGCTACACCTTC